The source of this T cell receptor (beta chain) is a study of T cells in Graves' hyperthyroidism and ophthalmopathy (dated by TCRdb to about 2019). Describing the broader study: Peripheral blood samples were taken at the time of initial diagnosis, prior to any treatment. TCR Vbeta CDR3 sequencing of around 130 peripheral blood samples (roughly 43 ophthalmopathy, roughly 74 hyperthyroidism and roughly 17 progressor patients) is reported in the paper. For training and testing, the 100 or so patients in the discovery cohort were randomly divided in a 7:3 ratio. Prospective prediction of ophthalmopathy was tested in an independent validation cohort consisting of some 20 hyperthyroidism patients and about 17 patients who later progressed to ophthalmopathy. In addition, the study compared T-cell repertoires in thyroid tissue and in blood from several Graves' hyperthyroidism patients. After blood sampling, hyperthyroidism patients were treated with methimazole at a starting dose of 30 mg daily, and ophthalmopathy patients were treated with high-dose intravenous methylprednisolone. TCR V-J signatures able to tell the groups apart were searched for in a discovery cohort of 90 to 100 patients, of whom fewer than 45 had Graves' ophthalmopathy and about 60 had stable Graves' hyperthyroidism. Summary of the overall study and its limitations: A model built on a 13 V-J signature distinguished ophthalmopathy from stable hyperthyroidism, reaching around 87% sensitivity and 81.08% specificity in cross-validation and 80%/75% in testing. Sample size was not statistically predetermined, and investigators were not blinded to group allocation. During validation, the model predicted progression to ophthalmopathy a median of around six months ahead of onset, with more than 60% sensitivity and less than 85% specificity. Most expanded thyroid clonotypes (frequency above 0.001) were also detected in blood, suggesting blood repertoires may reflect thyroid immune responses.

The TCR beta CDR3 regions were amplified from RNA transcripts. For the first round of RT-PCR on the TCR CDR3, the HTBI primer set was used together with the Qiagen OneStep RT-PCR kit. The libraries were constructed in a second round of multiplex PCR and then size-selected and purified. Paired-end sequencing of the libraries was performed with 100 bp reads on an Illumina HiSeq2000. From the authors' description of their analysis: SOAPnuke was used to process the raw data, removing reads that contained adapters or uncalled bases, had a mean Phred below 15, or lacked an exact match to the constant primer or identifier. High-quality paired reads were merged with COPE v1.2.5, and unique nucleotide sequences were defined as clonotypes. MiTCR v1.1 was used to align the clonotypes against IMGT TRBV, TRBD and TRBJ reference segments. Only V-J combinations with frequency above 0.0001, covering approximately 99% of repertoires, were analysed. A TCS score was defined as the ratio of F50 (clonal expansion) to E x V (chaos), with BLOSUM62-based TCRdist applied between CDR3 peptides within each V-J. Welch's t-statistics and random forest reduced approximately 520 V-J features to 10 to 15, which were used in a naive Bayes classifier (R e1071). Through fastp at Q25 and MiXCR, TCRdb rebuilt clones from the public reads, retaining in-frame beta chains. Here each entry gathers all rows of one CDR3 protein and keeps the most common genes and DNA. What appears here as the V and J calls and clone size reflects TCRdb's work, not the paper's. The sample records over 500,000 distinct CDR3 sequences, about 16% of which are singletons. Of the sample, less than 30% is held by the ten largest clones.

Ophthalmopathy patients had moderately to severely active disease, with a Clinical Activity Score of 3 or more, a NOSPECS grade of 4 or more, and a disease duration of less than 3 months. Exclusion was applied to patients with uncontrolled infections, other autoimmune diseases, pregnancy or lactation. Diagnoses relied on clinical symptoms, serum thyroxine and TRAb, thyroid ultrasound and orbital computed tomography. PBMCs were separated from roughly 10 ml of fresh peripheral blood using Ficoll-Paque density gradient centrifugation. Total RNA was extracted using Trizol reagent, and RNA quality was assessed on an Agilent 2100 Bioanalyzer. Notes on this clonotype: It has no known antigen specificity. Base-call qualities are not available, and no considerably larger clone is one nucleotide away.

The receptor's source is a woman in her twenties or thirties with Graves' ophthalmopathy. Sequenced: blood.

The CDR3 protein: CSAWTGFSTDTQHF. The nucleotides read TGCAGCGCTTGGACAGGATTTAGCACAGATACGCAGCATTTT. The sequence is built from TRBV29-1 and TRBJ2-3; TRBD1 agrees with 7 junctional bases. The J call may be wrong; the DNA end is better matched by TRBJ1-5. From its cysteine to its phenylalanine, the CDR3 spans 14 amino acids. The only DNA kept is the CDR3, 42 bases in frame from the first base. The germline V gene supplies CDR1 SQVTM and CDR2 ANQGSEA.